The clone carrying this T cell receptor beta chain was seen a handful of times. The data are from a study of cytomegalovirus exposure and HLA in healthy donors. This CDR3 comprises 14 residues. In germline, CDR1 is MNHEY, CDR2 SVGAGI. Trimming cost V 6 bases and J 1 base, with 12 bases left between them. PCR involved 60 Vbeta and 13 Jbeta primers. Assay used: immunoSEQ multiplex PCR; TCRdb lists only in-frame clones, some missing. The sample contains 95,000 to 150,000 clones, approximately 8% of which appear only once. This chain links TRBV6-5 with TRBJ1-1; no clear D gene. The material sequenced was PBMCs. The source of this sequence is a woman between 40 and 55 years old in good health and CMV-seropositive. The CDR3 bases are TGTGCCAGCAGCACGGGTTTAACGAACACTGAAGCTTTCTTT. Amino acids: CASSTGLTNTEAFF.